This T cell receptor beta chain appears in the sequencing data of a study of CD8 T cells in ankylosing spondylitis (TCRdb year 2017). The study in broad terms: T cell receptor beta repertoires were profiled in healthy donors and ankylosing spondylitis patients so that disease-linked TCR variants could be found. The full study cohort was made up of about two dozen ankylosing spondylitis patients and around 100 healthy donors. Peripheral blood was sampled, and synovial fluid was additionally collected from ankylosing spondylitis patients.

What the research found in general, with its limitations: The disease-linked clones showed a CD8+ phenotype and occurred at relatively low frequencies in peripheral blood. The disease-linked clones were reported as significantly enriched in matched synovial fluid samples from ankylosing spondylitis patients. Some TCR beta motif variants had previously been reported in synovial fluid and blood of reactive arthritis patients, which suggested common disease-initiation mechanisms. Blood from ankylosing spondylitis patients appeared to be characterized by a TCR beta motif composed of 7 to 9 highly homologous amino acid variants.

Looking up the germline V gene yields CDR1 SQVTM and CDR2 ANQGSEA. The V end loses 4 bases and the J end loses 3 bases, and a stretch of 13 bases separates them. The CDR3 spans 14 residues, from the cysteine through the phenylalanine. Only the CDR3 portion is preserved as DNA: 42 bases, with reading frame beginning at the first base. For sequencing, an Illumina HiSeq 2500 was employed. TCR beta libraries were prepared by quantitative 5'-RACE with molecular barcodes. Turning to the authors' computational methods: Disease-linked TCR variants were identified with a new computational method built on a probabilistic model of VDJ rearrangement. TCRdb reworked the public reads: Q25 trimming with fastp, MiXCR clone assembly, productive beta chains retained. Rows merge per CDR3 protein into single entries with the most common DNA and genes. TCRdb, not the original authors, processed these V and J calls. The sample table holds 150,000 to 200,000 distinct CDR3 sequences, of which approximately 10% were seen once. 29% of the sample rests with the top ten.

At least ten counts were recorded for this clonotype. Which antigen it targets is not known. No base quality values were provided; no much bigger clone lies one nucleotide off. The receptor chain draws on TRBV29-1 and TRBJ2-1, and perhaps TRBD2 as D gene, on 6 matching bases. The receptor comes from a male donor with ankylosing spondylitis or in good health (not recorded which). Sequenced: blood, either unsorted or a sorted T cell fraction (not recorded which). The DNA sequence is as follows: TGCAGCGTTGGCGCCAGCGGGTACTACAATGAGCAGTTCTTC. Its product reads: CSVGASGYYNEQFF.